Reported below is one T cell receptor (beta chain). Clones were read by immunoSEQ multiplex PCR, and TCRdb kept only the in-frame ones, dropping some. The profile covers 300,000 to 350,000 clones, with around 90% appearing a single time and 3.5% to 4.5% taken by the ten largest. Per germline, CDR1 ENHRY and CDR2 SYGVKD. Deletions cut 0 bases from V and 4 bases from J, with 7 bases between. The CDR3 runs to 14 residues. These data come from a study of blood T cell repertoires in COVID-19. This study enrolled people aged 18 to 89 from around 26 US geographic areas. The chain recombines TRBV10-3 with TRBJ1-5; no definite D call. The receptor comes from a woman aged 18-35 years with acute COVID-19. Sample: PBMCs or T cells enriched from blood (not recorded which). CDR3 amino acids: CAISESTRNQPQHF. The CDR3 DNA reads TGTGCCATCAGTGAGTCGACTAGAAATCAGCCCCAGCATTTT.